The 25 T cell receptor beta chains below all came from one sample that was sequenced in a study of CD8+ T cells in alopecia areata. Described treatment: oral pan-JAK inhibitor, 5-10 mg twice daily. Extracted RNA was reverse transcribed into cDNA, the sequencing template. The assay was immunoSEQ multiplex PCR, and TCRdb's table has in-frame clones only and misses some. Altogether about 120,000 clones are present, around 53% being singletons, with the ten largest covering around 0.46%. This sample comprised CD4+ T cells sorted from blood, obtained at week 4, from a patient treated with tofacitinib. These receptor sequences come from a human donor with alopecia areata.

The chain combines TRBV5-1 with TRBJ2-4, with a tentative D call TRBD1 (6 bases). The CDR3 runs 15 residues. V lost 1 base and J 2 bases, leaving 10 bases between the germline ends. Per the germline V gene, CDR1 is SGHRS and CDR2 is YFSETQ. CDR3 nucleotides: TGCGCCAGCAGCTTGAGACAGGAGACCAAAAACATTCAGTACTTC. Amino acid sequence: CASSLRQETKNIQYF.

V usage is TRBV30 and J usage is TRBJ2-7, with D perhaps matching TRBD2 (6 bases). The CDR3 has 12 residues. The germline V and J ends were trimmed by 4 bases and 1 base, with 8 bases remaining between them. Germline CDR1 reads GTSNPN; CDR2 reads SVGIG (reference sequence). The CDR3 here is CAWTGTSYEQYF. In nucleotides, the CDR3 is TGTGCCTGGACTGGGACTTCCTACGAGCAGTACTTC.

The rearrangement uses TRBV27 and TRBJ2-7; D remains ambiguous. Trimming removed 5 bases from V and 3 bases from J, with 8 bases in between. From germline, CDR1 is MNHEY and CDR2 SMNVEV (reference sequence). This CDR3 region has 12 residues. This CDR3 is CASSNRSYEQYF. DNA for the CDR3: TGTGCCAGCAGTAACCGGAGCTACGAGCAGTACTTC.

This clone was recorded a few times. J is TRBJ2-4 and V is TRBV15; 10 positions match TRBD2. V lost 5 bases, J lost 1 base, and 8 bases stayed unmatched. CDR1 is LNHNV, CDR2 YYDKDF, per germline (reference sequence). The CDR3 loop spans 17 amino acids. As DNA, the CDR3 is TGTGCCACCAGCGGTCGAGCGGGAGGGCGGGCCAAAAACATTCAGTACTTC. This encodes CATSGRAGGRAKNIQYF.

This clone was counted between two and nine times. The rearrangement links TRBV7-9 to TRBJ1-5; 9 bases agree with TRBD1. Trimming took 4 bases from V and 2 from J; bases not matched to a gene: 3. CDR1 SEHNR and CDR2 FQNEAQ come from the germline V gene (reference sequence). CDR3 length equals 15 residues. The CDR3 bases are TGTGCCAGCAGCTCACAGGGGGCGGGCAATCAGCCCCAGCATTTT. Translating gives CASSSQGAGNQPQHF.

The chain is built from TRBV4-1 and TRBJ1-5; D unresolved. Germline lookup yields CDR1 MGHRA and CDR2 YSYEKL. The CDR3 runs 19 residues. V gave up 4 bases and J gave up 0 bases, with 22 bases separating them. The CDR3 DNA is TGCGCCAGCAGCCGTACAAATTTTTTGAGGGCCAGTAGCAATCAGCCCCAGCATTTT. It specifies CASSRTNFLRASSNQPQHF.

The genes are TRBV29-1 and TRBJ2-3, with TRBD2 matching 10 bases. Germline assignment: CDR1 SQVTM and CDR2 ANQGSEA. V trimming: 7 bases; J trimming: 5 bases; junction bases outside the gene matches: 3. The CDR3 runs 12 residues. CDR3 sequence (DNA): TGCAGCGCCAGCGGGAGGGGAGATACGCAGTATTTT. Amino acid sequence: CSASGRGDTQYF.

The chain joins TRBV18 to TRBJ2-5; no clear D gene. Trimming pared 0 bases from V and 5 bases from J, leaving 16 bases between. The CDR3 loop spans 16 amino acids. CDR1 and CDR2 from the germline V gene are KGHSH and LQKENI. The CDR3 here is CASSPPSSNRRETQYF. For the CDR3, the DNA is TGTGCCAGCTCACCACCGTCCAGCAACCGGCGGGAGACCCAGTACTTC.

This clone was recorded only once. This chain joins TRBV15 and TRBJ1-5; TRBD1 aligns across 9 bases. CDR3 length equals 14 residues. V trimming: 4 bases; J trimming: 5 bases; junction bases outside the gene matches: 3. The germline gives CDR1 LNHNV, CDR2 YYDKDF (reference sequence). In nucleotides, the CDR3 is TGTGCCACCAGCACTGGACAGGGGCATCAGCCCCAGCATTTT. Translated: CATSTGQGHQPQHF.

Only a few counts were recorded for this clone. The chain uses TRBV2 and TRBJ1-2; no clear D. V lost 4 bases, J lost 4 bases, and 10 bases lay in between. The CDR3 spans 13 residues. The V gene's germline CDR1 is SNHLY and CDR2 FYNNEI. CDR3 in amino acids: CASSVLLTYGYTF. As DNA, the CDR3 is TGTGCCAGCAGTGTTCTCCTGACCTATGGCTACACCTTC.

The chain combines TRBV30 with TRBJ1-2; possibly TRBD1 for D (6 bases). Looked up from germline, CDR1 is GTSNPN and CDR2 is SVGIG (reference sequence). Trimming shortened V by 0 bases and J by 8 bases, and 13 bases separated the two germline ends. The CDR3 runs 13 residues. The CDR3 DNA follows: TGTGCCTGGAGTGTAGCAGGGGAAGGAGGCTACACCTTC. Translation: CAWSVAGEGGYTF.

This clone was counted a single time. Here the CDR3 DNA reads TGTGCCAGCTACCGGCCAGGGAACAGGGGAATGAGTTCACCCCTCCACTTT. Protein sequence: CASYRPGNRGMSSPLHF. The chain combines TRBV2 with TRBJ1-6; 7 positions match TRBD1. V shed 8 bases and J 9 bases; nucleotides not matched to a gene: 19. This CDR3 contains 17 residues. Germline CDR1 SNHLY, CDR2 FYNNEI.

The V call is TRBV7-8, the J call TRBJ2-1; 7 nucleotides line up with TRBD1. The CDR3 sequence is 16 residues long. In germline, CDR1 is SGHVS, CDR2 FQNEAQ. V lost 5 bases, J lost 5 bases, and 12 bases stayed unmatched. The DNA of the CDR3 is TGTGCCAGCAGCCCGCACAGGGGATGGGACAACAATGAGCAGTTCTTC. This sequence encodes CASSPHRGWDNNEQFF.

J is TRBJ2-5 and V is TRBV29-1; TRBD1 matches at 12 bases. In germline, CDR1 is SQVTM, CDR2 ANQGSEA. The V segment lost 4 bases and the J segment 5 bases; nucleotides outside the gene matches: 11. CDR3 length: 16 amino acids. CDR3 DNA sequence: TGCAGCGTTGCCAGGGGGACAGGGGGCGCAGGTGAGACCCAGTACTTC. Residues: CSVARGTGGAGETQYF.

V is TRBV9 and J is TRBJ2-2; D is tentatively TRBD1 or TRBD2 (5 bases each). The germline V and J ends were trimmed by 0 bases and 6 bases, with 6 bases remaining between them. This CDR3 has 13 residues. Germline V gene sequence: CDR1 SGDLS, CDR2 YYNGEE. The CDR3 nucleotides read TGTGCCAGCAGCGTAGTGGGGGCCGGGGAGCTGTTTTTT. Protein sequence: CASSVVGAGELFF.

CDR3 DNA sequence: TGTGCCAGTAGAGCGAACACTGAAGCTTTCTTT. Translation gives CASRANTEAFF. V usage is TRBV19 and J usage is TRBJ1-1, with D hard to call. This CDR3 contains 11 residues. Trimming cost V 6 bases and J 1 base, with 3 bases left between them. Germline assignment: CDR1 LNHDA and CDR2 SQIVND (reference sequence).

The chain couples TRBV30 to TRBJ2-7; either TRBD1 or TRBD2 may supply D (5 bases each). Trimming shortened V by 8 bases and J by 7 bases, and 15 bases separated the two germline ends. The CDR3 has 11 amino acids. Germline V gene lookup returns CDR1 GTSNPN and CDR2 SVGIG (reference sequence). In DNA, the CDR3 is TGTGCCGCCTCCCGCTGGGGGGAGCAGTACTTC. This codes for CAASRWGEQYF.

The rearrangement joins TRBV11-3 to TRBJ2-5; possibly TRBD1 for D (7 bases). The V end was cut by 5 bases, the J end by 5 bases, with 12 bases between. The length of the CDR3 is 13 residues. Germline lookup yields CDR1 SGHNT and CDR2 YENEEA. Written as DNA, the CDR3 is TGTGCCAGCAGCGCGGGACAGTTGGAGACCCAGTACTTC. This codes for CASSAGQLETQYF. Full variable domain (rest looked up from reference TRBV11-3 and TRBJ2-5): EAGVVQSPRYKIIEKKQPVAFWCNPISGHNTLYWYLQNLGQGPELLIRYENEEAVDDSQLPKDRFSAERLKGVDSTLKIQPAELGDSAVYLCASSAGQLETQYFGPGTRLLVL.

The rearrangement joins TRBV6-5 to TRBJ1-4, with TRBD1 matching over 9 bases. The V gene end was trimmed by 2 bases and the J gene end by 8 bases; junction bases not matched to a gene: 3. This CDR3 has 14 amino acids. Germline V lookup: CDR1 MNHEY, CDR2 SVGAGI. The CDR3, as DNA: TGTGCCAGCAGTTACGGACAGGGGAGGGAAAAACTGTTTTTT. Protein product: CASSYGQGREKLFF.

The chain is built from TRBV7-9 and TRBJ1-2; TRBD1 matches at 9 bases. The CDR3 extends over 14 amino acids. CDR1 and CDR2 from the germline V gene are SEHNR and FQNEAQ (reference sequence). V was clipped by 4 bases and J by 4 bases; unmatched bases: 4. The CDR3 reads CASSSGQGGYGYTF. Written as DNA, the CDR3 is TGTGCCAGCAGCTCGGGACAGGGAGGCTATGGCTACACCTTC.

CDR3 in amino acids: CAWSVRGAGYGYTF. The CDR3 region has the DNA TGTGCCTGGAGTGTACGGGGGGCAGGGTATGGCTACACCTTC. The chain links TRBV30 to TRBJ1-2, with a possible D match to TRBD1 (6 bases). V dropped 0 bases and J dropped 5 bases, with 13 bases sitting between them. Germline CDR1 reads GTSNPN; CDR2 reads SVGIG (reference sequence). The CDR3 consists of 14 residues.

The chain joins TRBV30 to TRBJ2-5, with D tentatively TRBD1 or TRBD2 (5 bases each). The CDR3 has 12 residues. Germline V gene lookup returns CDR1 GTSNPN and CDR2 SVGIG (reference sequence). With 5 bases removed from V and 4 bases from J, the gap between germline ends came to 11 bases. The CDR3 spells CAWGGGGETQYF. The CDR3 DNA reads as TGTGCCTGGGGGGGTGGAGGAGAGACCCAGTACTTC.

This clone was detected only a few times. This chain joins TRBV7-2 and TRBJ2-1; a weak D match, TRBD2 (6 bases). The V gene's germline CDR1 is SGHTA and CDR2 FQGNSA. V was pared by 2 bases and J by 7 bases, with 15 bases between. CDR3 length equals 15 residues. As DNA, the CDR3 is TGTGCCAGCAGCTTAACGGGGGATTGGGGAAATGAGCAGTTCTTC. As protein: CASSLTGDWGNEQFF.

V and J are TRBV7-9 and TRBJ2-3; 8 bases agree with TRBD2. The germline V gene encodes CDR1 SEHNR and CDR2 FQNEAQ (reference sequence). The trim removed 5 bases at V and 0 bases at J, leaving 4 bases unmatched. The length of the CDR3 is 15 residues. CDR3 in amino acids: CASSRGGSSTDTQYF. CDR3 DNA sequence: TGTGCCAGCAGCCGGGGGGGCTCCAGCACAGATACGCAGTATTTT.

The chain recombines TRBV27 with TRBJ1-5; the D is unclear. Germline V gene lookup returns CDR1 MNHEY and CDR2 SMNVEV (reference sequence). CDR3 size: 14 residues. Trimming removed 2 bases at V and 7 bases at J, with 12 bases between. This CDR3 reads CASSLVPGTQPQHF. Written as DNA, the CDR3 is TGTGCCAGCAGTTTAGTACCAGGAACCCAGCCCCAGCATTTT.